This entry concerns a single T cell receptor (beta chain). Its target is unknown. CDR1 is LNHDA and CDR2 is SQIVND in the germline V gene (reference sequence). CDR3 length equals 15 residues. With V trimmed by 6 bases and J by 3 bases, 5 bases remained unmatched. The sample comes from a study of yellow fever vaccine responses in identical twins. Broader study findings: Twins reportedly showed a vaccine T cell response that seemed partly convergent and partly personalized.

TCRdb recomputed calls from the RT-PCR reads with MiXCR, one row per CDR3 protein. This table holds around 2,500 distinct CDR3 sequences, about 85% found once. The chain couples TRBV19 to TRBJ2-7, with TRBD2 matching over 13 bases. The clonotype was recovered from a woman between 18 and 29 years old who received the yellow fever vaccine. The sample consisted of T cells from blood (PBMCs), unsorted or a sorted subset (not recorded which), taken before or after yellow fever vaccination (not recorded which). The CDR3 sequence is CASSRGLAGVYEQYF. CDR3 nucleotides: TGTGCCAGTAGCCGCGGACTAGCGGGAGTCTACGAGCAGTACTTC.